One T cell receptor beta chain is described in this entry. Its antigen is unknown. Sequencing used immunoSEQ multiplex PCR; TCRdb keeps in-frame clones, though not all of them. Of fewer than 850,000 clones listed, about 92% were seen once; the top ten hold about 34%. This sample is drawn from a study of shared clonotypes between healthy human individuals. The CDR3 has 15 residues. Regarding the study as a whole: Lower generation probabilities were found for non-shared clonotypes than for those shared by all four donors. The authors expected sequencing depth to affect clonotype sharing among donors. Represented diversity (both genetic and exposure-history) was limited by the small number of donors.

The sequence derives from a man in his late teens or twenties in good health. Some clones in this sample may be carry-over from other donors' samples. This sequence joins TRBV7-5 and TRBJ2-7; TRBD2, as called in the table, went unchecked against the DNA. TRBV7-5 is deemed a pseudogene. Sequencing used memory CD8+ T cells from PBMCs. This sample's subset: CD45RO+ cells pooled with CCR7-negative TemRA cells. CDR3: CARSISGPLFAEQYF. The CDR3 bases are TGTGCCAGAAGCATAAGCGGCCCCTTGTTCGCCGAGCAGTACTTC.